In this sample, the clone carrying this T cell receptor beta chain turned up a few times. What it binds is unknown. Trimming took 0 bases from V and 5 from J; bases not matched to a gene: 7. This CDR3 is built from 17 residues. Looked up from germline, CDR1 is SGDLS and CDR2 is YYNGEE. Profiled with immunoSEQ multiplex PCR; TCRdb holds only in-frame clones, not every one. The repertoire holds over 45,000 clones, with just over 85% as singletons. The source of the sample is a study of PD-L1 blockade in urothelial cancer. Study-wide points: Patients with below-median pretreatment blood clonality survived longer.

Pretreatment and on-treatment samples were taken, numbering 1 to 8 per patient. The chain has TRBV9 and TRBJ2-1, with TRBD2 identical over 11 bases. This specimen consisted of PBMCs, obtained around atezolizumab (anti-PD-L1) treatment. The sequence was obtained from a man in his fifties with urothelial cancer. The CDR3 DNA reads TGTGCCAGCAGCGTAGGTGGGCCTAGCGGGAGGCACAATGAGCAGTTCTTC. Its protein is CASSVGGPSGRHNEQFF. The entire variable domain, with the rest obtained from reference TRBV9 and TRBJ2-1, is as follows: DSGVTQTPKHLITATGQRVTLRCSPRSGDLSVYWYQQSLDQGLQFLIQYYNGEERAKGNILERFSAQQFPDLHSELNLSSLELGDSALYFCASSVGGPSGRHNEQFFGPGTRLTVL.